In its sample, the clone carrying this T cell receptor beta chain ranks as large (0.1 to 1%). Its antigen is as yet unknown. Noted time point: sample taken at primary tumor resection. MiXCR, applied by TCRdb to the 5' RACE reads, yields one record per CDR3 protein. The sample contains about 3,300 distinct CDR3 sequences, about a sixth of which appear only once. This entry is derived from a study of spatial heterogeneity in lung cancer. Study-wide results and caveats: Higher tumor mutation counts went along with higher counts of expanded intratumoral alpha and beta TCRs.

V was pared by 6 bases and J by 2 bases, with 7 bases of the junction left unmatched. In germline, CDR1 is DFQATT, CDR2 SNEGSKA (reference sequence). The CDR3 totals 15 residues. The specimen comprised lung tumor tissue, sampled at surgery. This clonotype originated in a male donor with early-stage non-small cell lung cancer. V gene TRBV20-1 combines with J gene TRBJ2-5, with 12 bases fitting TRBD2. The CDR3 sequence is CSALGTSGSQETQYF. In DNA form, the CDR3 reads TGCAGTGCCCTGGGGACTAGCGGGTCTCAAGAGACCCAGTACTTC.